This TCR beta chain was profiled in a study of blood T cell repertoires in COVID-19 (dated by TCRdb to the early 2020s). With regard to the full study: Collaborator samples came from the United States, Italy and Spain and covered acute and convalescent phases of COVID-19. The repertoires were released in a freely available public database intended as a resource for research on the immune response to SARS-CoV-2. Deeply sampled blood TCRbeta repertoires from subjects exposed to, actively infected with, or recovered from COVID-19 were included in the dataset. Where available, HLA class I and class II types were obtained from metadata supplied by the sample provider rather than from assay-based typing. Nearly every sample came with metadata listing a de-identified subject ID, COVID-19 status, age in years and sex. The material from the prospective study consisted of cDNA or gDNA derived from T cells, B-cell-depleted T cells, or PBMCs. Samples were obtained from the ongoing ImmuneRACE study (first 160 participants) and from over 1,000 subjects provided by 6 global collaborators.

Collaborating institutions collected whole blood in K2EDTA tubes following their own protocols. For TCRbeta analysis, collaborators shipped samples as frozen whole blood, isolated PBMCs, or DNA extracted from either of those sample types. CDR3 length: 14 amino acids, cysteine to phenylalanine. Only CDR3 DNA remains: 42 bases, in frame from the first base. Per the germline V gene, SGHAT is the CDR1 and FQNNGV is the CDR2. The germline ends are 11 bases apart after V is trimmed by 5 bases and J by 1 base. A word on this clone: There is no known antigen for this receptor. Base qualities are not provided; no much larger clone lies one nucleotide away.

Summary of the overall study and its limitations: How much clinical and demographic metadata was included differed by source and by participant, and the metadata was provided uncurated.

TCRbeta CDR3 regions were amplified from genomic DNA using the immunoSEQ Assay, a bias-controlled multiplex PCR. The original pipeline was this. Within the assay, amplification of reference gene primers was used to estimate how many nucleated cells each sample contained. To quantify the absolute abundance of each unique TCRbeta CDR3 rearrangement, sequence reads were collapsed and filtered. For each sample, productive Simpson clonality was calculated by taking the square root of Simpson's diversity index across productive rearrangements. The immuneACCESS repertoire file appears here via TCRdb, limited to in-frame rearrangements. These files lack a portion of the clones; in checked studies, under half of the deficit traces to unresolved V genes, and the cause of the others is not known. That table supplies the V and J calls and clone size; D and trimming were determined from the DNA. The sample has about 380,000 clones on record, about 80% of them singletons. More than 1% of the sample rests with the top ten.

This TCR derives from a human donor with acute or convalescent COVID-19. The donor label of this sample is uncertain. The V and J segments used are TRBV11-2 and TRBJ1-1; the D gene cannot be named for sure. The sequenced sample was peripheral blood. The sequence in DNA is TGTGCCAGCAGCCCCCAGACTGAGAACACTGAAGCTTTCTTT. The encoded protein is CASSPQTENTEAFF.